This T cell receptor beta chain was documented in a study of blood T cell repertoires in COVID-19. The sample holds a few counts of this clone. The CDR3 is 14 amino acids. Trimming at V came to 3 bases and at J to 11 bases, leaving 10 bases not matched to a gene. In germline, CDR1 is KGHDR, CDR2 SFDVKD. Per the authors' pipeline: Reference gene primer amplification yielded estimated nucleated cell counts. Clones were read by immunoSEQ multiplex PCR, and TCRdb kept only the in-frame ones, dropping some. The DNA was the basis for D and trimming; V, J and clone size are from that table. The sample has fewer than 300,000 clones, about 80% seen once. Seattle participants joined during active infection and were tracked over time.

The sample was peripheral blood. This receptor was taken from a person in their 70s with COVID-19, enrolled during active disease. The chain joins TRBV24-1 to TRBJ1-2, with 8 bases aligning to TRBD1. CDR3 DNA sequence: TGTGCCACCAGTGATCCCCCCACAGGGGGTGGTTACACCTTC. Translated: CATSDPPTGGGYTF.